These 2 T cell receptor beta chains originate from one sample sequenced in a study of cytomegalovirus exposure and HLA in healthy donors. The PCR made use of 60 Vbeta and 13 Jbeta primers. TCRdb's copy holds only in-frame clones and misses some; the assay was immunoSEQ multiplex PCR. The data contain 100,000 to 150,000 clones, roughly 80% of them seen just once; the ten biggest clones take up roughly 20%. Sequenced input: PBMCs. The receptor source for this set is a man in his late teens or twenties in good health and CMV-seropositive.

The chain combines TRBV21-1 with TRBJ1-6. TRBV21-1 is shown as a pseudogene. The CDR3 is 14 amino acids. CDR3 nucleotide sequence: TGTGCCAGCAGCAAATATCGCGTACATTCACCCCTCCACTTT. Amino acids: CASSKYRVHSPLHF.

The V call is TRBV5-6, the J call TRBJ1-1; D may be TRBD1 (5 bases). Germline V gene sequence: CDR1 SGHDT, CDR2 YYEEEE. Trimming removed 4 bases from V and 4 bases from J, with 17 bases in between. The CDR3 spans 15 residues. CDR3 sequence (DNA): TGTGCCAGCAGCCCACCGACAGTGGTGGGCACTGAAGCTTTCTTT. It translates to CASSPPTVVGTEAFF.